Listed below are T cell receptor beta chains from one sample, sequenced in a study of identical twins. TCRdb independently ran MiXCR on the 5' RACE reads; one entry per CDR3 protein. Of about 220,000 distinct CDR3 sequences in the sample, about 7.5% were seen once. These same data were also listed under a study on yellow fever vaccine responses in identical twins.

Sample: CD8+ T cells sorted from blood. Receptors originate from a woman between 18 and 30 years old in good health. The conserved cysteine and the conserved F or W are not part of the CDR3 here. The order of the fields is J gene, V gene, D gene, CDR3 protein. D genes are given only for firm matches.

j_gene: TRBJ2-3
v_gene: TRBV5-1
d_gene: NA
CDR3aa: ASSSLISTDTQY

j_gene: TRBJ2-3
v_gene: TRBV27
d_gene: NA
CDR3aa: ASSQTFATSTDTQY

j_gene: TRBJ2-7
v_gene: TRBV29-1
d_gene: TRBD2
CDR3aa: SVDGGSSYEQY

j_gene: TRBJ2-7
v_gene: TRBV12-3/TRBV12-4
d_gene: TRBD2
CDR3aa: ASSPSGGPDYEQY

j_gene: TRBJ2-7
v_gene: TRBV5-1
d_gene: TRBD2
CDR3aa: ASSLTSGDAGQY

j_gene: TRBJ2-1
v_gene: TRBV20-1
d_gene: TRBD2
CDR3aa: SARDGGGASYNEQF

j_gene: TRBJ2-1
v_gene: TRBV7-8
d_gene: NA
CDR3aa: ASSLEVGYNEQF

j_gene: TRBJ2-7
v_gene: TRBV7-8
d_gene: TRBD2
CDR3aa: ASSPSPTSGVSYEQY

j_gene: TRBJ1-1
v_gene: TRBV7-9
d_gene: NA
CDR3aa: ASSLKGLRAEAF

j_gene: TRBJ2-7
v_gene: TRBV15
d_gene: NA
CDR3aa: ATSPIFARDAYEQY